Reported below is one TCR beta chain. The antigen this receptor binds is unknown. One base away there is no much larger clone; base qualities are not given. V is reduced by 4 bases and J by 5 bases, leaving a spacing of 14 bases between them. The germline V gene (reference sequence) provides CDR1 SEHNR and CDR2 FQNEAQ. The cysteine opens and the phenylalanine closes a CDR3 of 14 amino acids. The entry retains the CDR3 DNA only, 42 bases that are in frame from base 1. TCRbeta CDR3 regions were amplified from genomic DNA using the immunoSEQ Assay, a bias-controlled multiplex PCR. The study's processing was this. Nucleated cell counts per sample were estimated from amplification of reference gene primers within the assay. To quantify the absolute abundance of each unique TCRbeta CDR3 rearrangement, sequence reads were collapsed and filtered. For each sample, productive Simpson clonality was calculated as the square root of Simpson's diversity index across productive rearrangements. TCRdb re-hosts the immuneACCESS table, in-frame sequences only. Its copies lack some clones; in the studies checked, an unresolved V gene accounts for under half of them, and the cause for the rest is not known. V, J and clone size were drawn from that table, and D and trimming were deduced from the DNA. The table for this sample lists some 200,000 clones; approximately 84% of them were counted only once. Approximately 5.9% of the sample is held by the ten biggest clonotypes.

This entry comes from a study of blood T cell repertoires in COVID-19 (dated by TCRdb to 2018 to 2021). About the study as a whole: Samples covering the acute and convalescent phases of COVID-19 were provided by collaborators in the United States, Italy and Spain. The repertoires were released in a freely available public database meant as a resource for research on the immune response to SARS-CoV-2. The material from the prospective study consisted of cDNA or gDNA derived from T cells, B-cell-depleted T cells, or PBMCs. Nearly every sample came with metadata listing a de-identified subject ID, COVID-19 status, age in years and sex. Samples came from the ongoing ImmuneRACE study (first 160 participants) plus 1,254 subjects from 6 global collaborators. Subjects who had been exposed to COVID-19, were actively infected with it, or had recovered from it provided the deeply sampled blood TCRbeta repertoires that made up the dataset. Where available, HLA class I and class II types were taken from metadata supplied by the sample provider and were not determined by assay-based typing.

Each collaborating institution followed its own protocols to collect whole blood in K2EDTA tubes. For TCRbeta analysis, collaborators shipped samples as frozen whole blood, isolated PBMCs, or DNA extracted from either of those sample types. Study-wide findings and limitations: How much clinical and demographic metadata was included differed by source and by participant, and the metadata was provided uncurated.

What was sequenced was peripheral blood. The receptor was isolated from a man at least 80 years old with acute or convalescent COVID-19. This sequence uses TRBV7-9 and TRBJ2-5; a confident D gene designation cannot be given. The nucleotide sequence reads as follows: TGTGCCAGCAGCTCCCGAAGTGTTGCGGAGACCCAGTACTTC. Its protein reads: CASSSRSVAETQYF.